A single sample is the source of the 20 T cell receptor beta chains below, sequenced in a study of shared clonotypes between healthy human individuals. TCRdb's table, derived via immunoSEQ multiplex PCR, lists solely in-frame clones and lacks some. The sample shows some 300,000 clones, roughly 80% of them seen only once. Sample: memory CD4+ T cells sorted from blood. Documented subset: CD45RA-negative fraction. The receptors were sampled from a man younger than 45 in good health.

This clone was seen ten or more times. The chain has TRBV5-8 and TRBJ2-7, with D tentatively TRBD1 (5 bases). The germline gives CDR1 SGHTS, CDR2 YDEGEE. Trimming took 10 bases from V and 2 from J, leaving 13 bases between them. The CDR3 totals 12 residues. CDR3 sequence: CAVAKGTYEQYF. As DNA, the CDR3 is TGTGCCGTGGCCAAGGGGACCTACGAGCAGTACTTC.

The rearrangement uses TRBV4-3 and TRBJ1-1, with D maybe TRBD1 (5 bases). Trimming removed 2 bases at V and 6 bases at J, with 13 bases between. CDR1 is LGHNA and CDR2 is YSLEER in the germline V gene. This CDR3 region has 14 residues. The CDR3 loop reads CASSQPPTEAEAFF. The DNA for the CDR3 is TGCGCCAGCAGCCAACCCCCGACAGAGGCTGAAGCTTTCTTT.

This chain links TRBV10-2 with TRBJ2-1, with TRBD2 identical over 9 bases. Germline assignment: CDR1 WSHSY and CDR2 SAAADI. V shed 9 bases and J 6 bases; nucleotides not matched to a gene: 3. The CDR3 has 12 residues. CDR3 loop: CASLAGSNEQFF. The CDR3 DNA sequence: TGCGCCAGTCTAGCGGGAAGCAATGAGCAGTTCTTC.

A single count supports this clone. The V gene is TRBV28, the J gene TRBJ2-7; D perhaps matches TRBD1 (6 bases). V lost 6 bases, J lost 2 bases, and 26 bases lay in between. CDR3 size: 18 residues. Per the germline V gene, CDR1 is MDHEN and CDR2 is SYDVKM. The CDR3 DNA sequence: TGTGCCAGCAGCCAACTTGGCGGTAATCTGGGGGCTGCCTACGAGCAGTACTTC. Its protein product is CASSQLGGNLGAAYEQYF.

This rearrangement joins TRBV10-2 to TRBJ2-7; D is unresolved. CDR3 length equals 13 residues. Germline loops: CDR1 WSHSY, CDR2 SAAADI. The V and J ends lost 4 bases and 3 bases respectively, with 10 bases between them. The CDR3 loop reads CASSAGKDYEQYF. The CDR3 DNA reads TGCGCCAGCAGTGCAGGAAAAGACTACGAGCAGTACTTC.

The CDR3 bases are TGTGCCAGCAGCTACAGGGGTAATCAGCCCCAGCATTTT. Translated: CASSYRGNQPQHF. J is TRBJ1-5 and V is TRBV7-1, with 7 bases fitting TRBD1. TRBV7-1 is an open reading frame, and its role is uncertain. The CDR3 is made up of 13 amino acids. V was pared by 4 bases and J by 4 bases, with 1 base of the junction left unmatched.

The CDR3 protein is CASSETGGDYGYTF. CDR3 nucleotide sequence: TGTGCCAGCAGTGAAACAGGGGGCGACTATGGCTACACCTTC. The gene calls are TRBV6-1 and TRBJ1-2, with 9 bases matching TRBD1. Germline V CDR1 and CDR2: MNHNS, SASEGT. The CDR3 length is 14 residues. Trimming removed 2 bases from V and 3 bases from J; junction bases left unmatched: 1.

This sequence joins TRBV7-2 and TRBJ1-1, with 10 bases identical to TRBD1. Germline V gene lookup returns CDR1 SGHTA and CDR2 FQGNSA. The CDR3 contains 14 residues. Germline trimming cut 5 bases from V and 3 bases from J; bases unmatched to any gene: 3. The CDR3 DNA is TGTGCCAGCAGCCAGGGACAGGGGCACACTGAAGCTTTCTTT. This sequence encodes CASSQGQGHTEAFF.

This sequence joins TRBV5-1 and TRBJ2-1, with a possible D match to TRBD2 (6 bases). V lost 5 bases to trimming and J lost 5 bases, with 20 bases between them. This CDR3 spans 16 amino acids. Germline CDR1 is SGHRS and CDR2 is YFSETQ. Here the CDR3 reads CASRGRTGTFDNEQFF. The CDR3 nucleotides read TGCGCCAGCAGGGGGAGGACCGGGACTTTCGACAATGAGCAGTTCTTC.

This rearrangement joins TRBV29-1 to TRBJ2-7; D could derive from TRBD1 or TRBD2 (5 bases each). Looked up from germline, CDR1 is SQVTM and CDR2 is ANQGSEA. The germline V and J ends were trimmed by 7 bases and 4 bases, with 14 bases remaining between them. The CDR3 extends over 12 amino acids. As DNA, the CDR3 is TGCAGCGCCTCGACGGGGCGGTACGAGCAGTACTTC. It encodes CSASTGRYEQYF.

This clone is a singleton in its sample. CDR3 region: CASSLVGTLPSGANVLTF. The CDR3 coding sequence is TGTGCCAGCAGCTTAGTGGGGACTCTCCCCTCTGGGGCCAACGTCCTGACTTTC. This chain uses TRBV13 with TRBJ2-6, with a tentative D call TRBD2 (6 bases). Deletions cut 1 base from V and 0 bases from J, with 13 bases between. Germline-derived CDR1 and CDR2 are PRHDT and FYEKMQ (reference sequence). The CDR3 consists of 18 residues.

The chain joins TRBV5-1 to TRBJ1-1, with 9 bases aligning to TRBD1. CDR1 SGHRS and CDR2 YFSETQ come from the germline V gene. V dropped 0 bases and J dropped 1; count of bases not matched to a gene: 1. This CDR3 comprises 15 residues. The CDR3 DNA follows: TGCGCCAGCAGCTTGGGACAGGGGGAGAACACTGAAGCTTTCTTT. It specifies CASSLGQGENTEAFF.

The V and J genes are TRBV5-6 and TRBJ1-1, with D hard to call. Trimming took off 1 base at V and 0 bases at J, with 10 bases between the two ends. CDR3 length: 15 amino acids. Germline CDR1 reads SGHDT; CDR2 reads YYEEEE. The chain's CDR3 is CASSLISQMNTEAFF. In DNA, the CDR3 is TGTGCCAGCAGCTTGATCTCGCAGATGAACACTGAAGCTTTCTTT. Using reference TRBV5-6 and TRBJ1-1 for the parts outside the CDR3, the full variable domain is DAGVTQSPTHLIKTRGQQVTLRCSPKSGHDTVSWYQQALGQGPQFIFQYYEEEERQRGNFPDRFSGHQFPNYSSELNVNALLLGDSALYLCASSLISQMNTEAFFGQGTRLTVV.

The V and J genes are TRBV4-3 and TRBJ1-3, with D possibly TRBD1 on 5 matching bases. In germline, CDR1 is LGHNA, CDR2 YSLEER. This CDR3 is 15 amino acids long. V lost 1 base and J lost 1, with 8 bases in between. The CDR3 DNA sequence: TGCGCCAGCAGCCAAGGACAGCCTTCTGGAAACACCATATATTTT. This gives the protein CASSQGQPSGNTIYF.

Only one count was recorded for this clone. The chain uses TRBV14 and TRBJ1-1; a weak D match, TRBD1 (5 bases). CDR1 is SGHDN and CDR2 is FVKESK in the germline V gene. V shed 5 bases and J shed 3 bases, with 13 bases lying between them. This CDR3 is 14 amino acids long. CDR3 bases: TGTGCCAGCAGCAGACCGGGACCGTACACTGAAGCTTTCTTT. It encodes CASSRPGPYTEAFF.

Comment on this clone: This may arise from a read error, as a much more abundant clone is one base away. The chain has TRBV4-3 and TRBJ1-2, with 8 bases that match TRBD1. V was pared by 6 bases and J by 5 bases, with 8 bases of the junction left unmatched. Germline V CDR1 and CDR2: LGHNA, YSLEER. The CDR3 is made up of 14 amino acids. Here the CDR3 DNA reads TGCGCCAGCAGGCGTGGACAGGGAGTTTATGGCTACACCTTC. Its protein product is CASRRGQGVYGYTF.

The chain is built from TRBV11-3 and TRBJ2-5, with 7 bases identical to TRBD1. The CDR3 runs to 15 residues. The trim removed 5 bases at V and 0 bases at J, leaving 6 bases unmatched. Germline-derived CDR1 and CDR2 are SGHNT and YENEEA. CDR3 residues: CASSQGDSYQETQYF. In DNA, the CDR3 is TGTGCCAGCAGCCAAGGGGACAGTTACCAAGAGACCCAGTACTTC.

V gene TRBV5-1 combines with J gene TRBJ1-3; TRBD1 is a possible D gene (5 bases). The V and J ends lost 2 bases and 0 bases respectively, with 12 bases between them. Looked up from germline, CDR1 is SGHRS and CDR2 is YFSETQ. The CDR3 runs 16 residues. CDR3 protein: CASSLIPGYSGNTIYF. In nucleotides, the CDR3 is TGCGCCAGCAGCTTAATCCCAGGGTACTCTGGAAACACCATATATTTT.

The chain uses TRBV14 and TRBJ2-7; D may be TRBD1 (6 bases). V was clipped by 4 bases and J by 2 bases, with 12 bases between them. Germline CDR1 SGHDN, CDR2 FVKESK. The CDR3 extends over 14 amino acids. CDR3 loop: CASSPRTAAYEQYF. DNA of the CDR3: TGTGCCAGCAGCCCCAGGACAGCGGCCTACGAGCAGTACTTC.

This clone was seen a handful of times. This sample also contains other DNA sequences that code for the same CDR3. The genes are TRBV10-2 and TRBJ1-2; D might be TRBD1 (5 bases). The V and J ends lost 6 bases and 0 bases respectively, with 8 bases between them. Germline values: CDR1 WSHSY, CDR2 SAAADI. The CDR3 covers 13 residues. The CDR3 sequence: CASRGRANYGYTF. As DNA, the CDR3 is TGCGCCAGCAGAGGCAGGGCTAACTATGGCTACACCTTC.